A selection of T cell receptor beta chains follows, all from one sample in a study of tumor-infiltrating lymphocytes in primary liver carcinoma. TCRdb re-analysed the multiplex PCR reads in MiXCR, keeping a single row per CDR3 protein. The data show around 78,000 distinct CDR3 sequences, 70% to 75% seen once. Sample: liver tumor tissue from sampling region 4. All receptors come from a woman aged 55 to 70 with primary liver carcinoma and hepatitis B virus infection. Each CDR3 is given with its conserved first and last residue.

v_gene	j_gene	CDR3aa
TRBV6-5	TRBJ1-6	CPSSTQEVGNSPLHF
TRBV6-1	TRBJ2-2	CASSEAADTGELFF
TRBV7-6	TRBJ2-1	CASSSTGTSGSNEQFF
TRBV12-3/TRBV12-4	TRBJ2-7	CASSPRGGNSYEQCF
TRBV29-1	TRBJ2-5	CSVGERRESGTQYF
TRBV28	TRBJ2-3	CASSLLGDLDTQYF
TRBV28	TRBJ1-5	CAGRRGRSNQLQHF
TRBV12-3/TRBV12-4	TRBJ2-1	CASNSGIHNEQFF
TRBV11-2	TRBJ2-3	CATCLGEFGVVTQYF
TRBV4-2	TRBJ1-6	CASSQAYGDRHSPLHF
TRBV6-1	TRBJ2-5	CTSSEVTWGVETQYF
TRBV6-1	TRBJ2-7	CASGRDRPYKQCF
TRBV28	TRBJ2-1	CATLQGRDYNEQFF
TRBV12-3/TRBV12-4	TRBJ2-3	CASNLGLQDTQYF
TRBV29-1	TRBJ2-1	CSVGTRSSYDEQFF
TRBV29-1	TRBJ1-1	CSVGALGTKAFF
TRBV11-2	TRBJ1-3	CASSSGNYGGTMYF
TRBV6-5	TRBJ2-1	CASSYPRTGSGEQFF
TRBV28	TRBJ2-7	CASRVGQYEQYF
TRBV11-2	TRBJ1-1	CASSSRPTRGANTEAFF
TRBV4-1	TRBJ1-2	CASSQDIRCPGDGYTF
TRBV18	TRBJ2-6	CASSPVGQRASGANVLTF
TRBV5-4	TRBJ2-1	CASSLGWRRSSYNKQFF
TRBV11-1	TRBJ2-1	CVSSLGGGANEQFF
TRBV12-3/TRBV12-4	TRBJ1-1	CASRRRQGATYTEASF
TRBV30	TRBJ2-1	CAWSVGQKQFF
TRBV28	TRBJ2-3	CASSFRGGDTDTQYF
TRBV29-1	TRBJ2-3	CSVGGTGDDTQYF
TRBV28	TRBJ1-1	CVSSPLGGGATEGFF
TRBV5-1	TRBJ2-1	CASSLEPIGSMEQSF
TRBV12-3/TRBV12-4	TRBJ2-7	CASCFQHSVAYEQYF
TRBV6-5	TRBJ1-6	CASSYSPRGGLSPLHF
TRBV29-1	TRBJ1-1	CSVDYQGTMNTEALF
TRBV11-3	TRBJ2-7	CASNLSGWEHEQYF
TRBV6-5	TRBJ1-1	CASRGLRLWVNTEALF
TRBV5-1	TRBJ1-2	CASSWEDSGEKYGYTF
TRBV11-2	TRBJ1-5	CASSLDGMSNQSQQF
TRBV29-1	TRBJ2-5	CSVDGAAGEQETQYF
TRBV12-3/TRBV12-4	TRBJ2-7	CASTMQGYYEQYF
TRBV11-2	TRBJ1-1	CASSLRALGASRNTEAFF
TRBV11-2	TRBJ2-3	CASSPWTGGDTDTQYF
TRBV7-9	TRBJ1-6	CATLQDSRAPLQF
TRBV30	TRBJ2-7	CAWMYAITHYDQYF
TRBV12-3/TRBV12-4	TRBJ1-1	CTSNSRAAGTEALF
TRBV10-3	TRBJ2-7	CAVSEGLSYEQYF
TRBV6-6	TRBJ1-1	CASNQVEGNRGTEAFF
TRBV29-1	TRBJ1-1	CSVTRRATGSEAFF
TRBV11-3	TRBJ2-7	CASSPRGVEHYEQYF
TRBV3-1	TRBJ2-2	CASSRASGFIGELFF
TRBV28	TRBJ2-4	CASRVLPGQTSLAKNIQYF
TRBV14	TRBJ2-1	CASSPLGRGGSETSGSGEQFF
TRBV11-3	TRBJ2-1	CASSLGASVKLEQFF
TRBV12-3/TRBV12-4	TRBJ2-1	CATSLGVTDNEQFF
TRBV5-5	TRBJ1-2	CARSLIGISNYGYIF
TRBV28	TRBJ2-1	CARSPPPGASGRYNEQFF
TRBV5-6	TRBJ1-1	CASSLATGQGRSTEAFF
TRBV11-2	TRBJ2-1	CASSLIGTVNEQFF
TRBV28	TRBJ2-1	CASSPSGLDYNEQFF
TRBV6-2/TRBV6-3	TRBJ2-1	CASNYLIRTTYNEQFF